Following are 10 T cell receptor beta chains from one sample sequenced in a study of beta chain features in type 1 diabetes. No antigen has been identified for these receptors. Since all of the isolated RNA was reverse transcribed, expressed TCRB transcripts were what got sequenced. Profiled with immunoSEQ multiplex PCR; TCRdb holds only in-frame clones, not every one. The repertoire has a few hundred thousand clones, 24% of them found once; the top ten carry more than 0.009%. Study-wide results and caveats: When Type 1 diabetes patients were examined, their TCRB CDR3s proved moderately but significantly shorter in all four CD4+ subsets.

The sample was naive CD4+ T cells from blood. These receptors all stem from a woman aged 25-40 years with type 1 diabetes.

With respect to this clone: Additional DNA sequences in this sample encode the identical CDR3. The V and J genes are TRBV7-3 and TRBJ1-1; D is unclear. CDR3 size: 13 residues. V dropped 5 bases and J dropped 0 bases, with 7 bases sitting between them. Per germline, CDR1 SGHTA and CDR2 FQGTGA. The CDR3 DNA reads TGTGCCAGCAGCACCGGGATGAACACTGAAGCTTTCTTT. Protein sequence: CASSTGMNTEAFF.

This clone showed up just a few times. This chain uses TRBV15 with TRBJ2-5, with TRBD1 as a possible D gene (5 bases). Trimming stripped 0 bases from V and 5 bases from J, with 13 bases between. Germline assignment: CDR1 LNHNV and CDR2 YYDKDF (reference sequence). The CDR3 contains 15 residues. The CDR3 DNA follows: TGTGCCACCAGCAGAGATGTAGTAGGGGTCGAGACCCAGTACTTC. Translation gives CATSRDVVGVETQYF. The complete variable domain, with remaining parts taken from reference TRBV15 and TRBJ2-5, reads DAMVIQNPRYQVTQFGKPVTLSCSQTLNHNVMYWYQQKSSQAPKLLFHYYDKDFNNEADTPDNFQSRRPNTSFCFLDIRSPGLGDTAMYLCATSRDVVGVETQYFGPGTRLLVL.

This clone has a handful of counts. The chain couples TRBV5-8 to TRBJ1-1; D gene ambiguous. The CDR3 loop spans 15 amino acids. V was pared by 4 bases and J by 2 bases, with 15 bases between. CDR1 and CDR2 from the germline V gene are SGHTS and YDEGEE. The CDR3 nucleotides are TGTGCCAGCAGCCTCCACGGAGATGTCAACACTGAAGCTTTCTTT. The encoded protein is CASSLHGDVNTEAFF.

The DNA for the CDR3 is TGTGCCAGCAGTTACGAATCCGCTCCAAAGCCCTACGAGCAGTACTTC. Translated: CASSYESAPKPYEQYF. This chain uses TRBV6-5 with TRBJ2-7; D gene unclear. The germline CDR1 and CDR2 sequences are MNHEY and SVGAGI. V lost 2 bases, J lost 2 bases, and 16 bases lay in between. This CDR3 comprises 16 residues.

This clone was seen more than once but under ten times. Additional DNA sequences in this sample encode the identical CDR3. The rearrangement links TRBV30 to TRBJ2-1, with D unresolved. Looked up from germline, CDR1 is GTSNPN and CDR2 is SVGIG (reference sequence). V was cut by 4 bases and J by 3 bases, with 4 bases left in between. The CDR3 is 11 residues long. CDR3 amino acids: CAWNSYNEQFF. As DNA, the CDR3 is TGTGCCTGGAACAGCTACAATGAGCAGTTCTTC.

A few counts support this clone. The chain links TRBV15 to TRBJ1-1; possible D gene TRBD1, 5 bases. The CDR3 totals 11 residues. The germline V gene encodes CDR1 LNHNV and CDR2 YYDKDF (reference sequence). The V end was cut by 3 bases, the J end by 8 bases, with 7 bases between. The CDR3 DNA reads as TGTGCCACCAGCAGGTCAGGGGAAGCTTTCTTT. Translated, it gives CATSRSGEAFF.

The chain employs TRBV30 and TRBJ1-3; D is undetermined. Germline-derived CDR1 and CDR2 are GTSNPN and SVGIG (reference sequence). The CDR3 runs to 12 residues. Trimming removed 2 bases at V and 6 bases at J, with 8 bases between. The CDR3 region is CAWSFQLNTIYF. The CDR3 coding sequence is TGTGCCTGGAGTTTTCAATTAAACACCATATATTTT.

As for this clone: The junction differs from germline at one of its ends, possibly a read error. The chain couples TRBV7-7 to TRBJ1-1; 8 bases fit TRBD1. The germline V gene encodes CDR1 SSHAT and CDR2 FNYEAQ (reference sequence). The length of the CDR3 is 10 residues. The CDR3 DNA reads TGTGCTAGCAGAGGACAGGGAGCTTTCTTT. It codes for CASRGQGAFF.

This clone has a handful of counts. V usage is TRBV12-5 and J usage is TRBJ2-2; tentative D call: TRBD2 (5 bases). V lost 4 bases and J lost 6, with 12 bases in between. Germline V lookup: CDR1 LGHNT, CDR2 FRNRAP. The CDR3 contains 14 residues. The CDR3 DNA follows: TGTGCTAGTGGTTGGGCGGGTTTGCCCGGGGAGCTGTTTTTT. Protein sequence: CASGWAGLPGELFF. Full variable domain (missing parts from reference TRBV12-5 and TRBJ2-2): DARVTQTPRHKVTEMGQEVTMRCQPILGHNTVFWYRQTMMQGLELLAYFRNRAPLDDSGMPKDRFSAEMPDATLATLKIQPSEPRDSAVYFCASGWAGLPGELFFGEGSRLTVL.

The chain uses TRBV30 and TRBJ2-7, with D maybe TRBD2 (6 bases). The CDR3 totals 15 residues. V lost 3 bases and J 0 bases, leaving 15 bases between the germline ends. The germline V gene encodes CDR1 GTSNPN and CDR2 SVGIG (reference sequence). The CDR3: CAWRKSSDNSYEQYF. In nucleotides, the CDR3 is TGTGCCTGGAGAAAGTCTAGCGACAACTCCTACGAGCAGTACTTC.